This T cell receptor (beta chain) stems from a study of CD8 T cells in Susac syndrome. Across the whole study: When blood was drawn, patients with Susac syndrome were on intravenous immunoglobulin alone, on corticosteroids, or therapy-naive.

The CDR3 length is 15 residues. The ends were cut back, 0 bases at V and 6 bases at J, with 15 bases in the middle. The germline CDR1 and CDR2 sequences are SGHTA and FQGNSA. The diagnostic criteria for definite or probable disease, as recently defined, were met by the patients with Susac syndrome. Both CD4+ and CD8+ T cells were negatively isolated, and TEMRA cells underwent FACS enrichment. RNA totalling about 0.5 to 1 ug underwent reverse transcription with random hexamers. TCRdb processed the immunoSEQ multiplex PCR reads anew with MiXCR; each CDR3 protein has one entry. The sample contains 95,000 to 150,000 distinct CDR3 sequences, nearly 96% of which appear only once.

Sequenced input: CD4+ T cells from PBMCs. The V gene is TRBV7-2, the J gene TRBJ2-7; tentative D call: TRBD2 (5 bases). The receptor comes from a human donor with Susac syndrome. In DNA form, the CDR3 reads TGTGCCAGCAGCTTAGCGGGAGCCTTCTATGGCGAGCAGTACTTC. It codes for CASSLAGAFYGEQYF.